Listed below are T cell receptor beta chains from one sample, sequenced in a study of T-cell reconstitution after alpha-beta-depleted transplantation in children. One entry per CDR3 protein, called by TCRdb with MiXCR from the PCR reads. The data contain just under 250,000 distinct CDR3 sequences, roughly a quarter of them singletons. Here the sequenced sample was PBMCs, taken before TCRalphabeta/CD19-depleted stem cell transplant. These receptors originate from a girl aged 2 to 9 with Fanconi anemia, due to receive a stem cell transplant. Each CDR3 is given with its conserved first and last residue. D genes are given only for firm matches. Size is omitted from some rows. Given values are once, few, many or a class for expanded clones.

abundance,j_gene,v_gene,d_gene,CDR3nt,CDR3aa
.,TRBJ1-3,TRBV7-2,.,TGTGCCAGCAGCTTAGAGGTGGCAGGGAGAAACACCATATATTTT,CASSLEVAGRNTIYF
.,TRBJ2-6,TRBV29-1,.,TGCAGCGTTGCAGCCTACGGATTCTCTGGGGCCAACGTCCTGACTTTC,CSVAAYGFSGANVLTF
many,TRBJ2-3,TRBV6-4,.,TGTGCCCCGGGGGCGTACACAGATACGCAGTATTTT,CAPGAYTDTQYF
.,TRBJ2-5,TRBV5-1,.,TGCGCCAGCAGCTTCTACGGGGAGACCCAGTACTTC,CASSFYGETQYF
.,TRBJ2-7,TRBV25-1,TRBD2,TGTGCCAGCAGGGGACTAGCGGCTTCCTACGAGCAGTACTTC,CASRGLAASYEQYF
many,TRBJ2-1,TRBV6-5,.,TGTGCCAGCACGTATGACCCCTACAATGAGCAGTTCTTC,CASTYDPYNEQFF
many,TRBJ1-6,TRBV20-1,.,TGCAGTGCTAGTGGGGCAGGGAGGGATAATTCACCCCTCCACTTT,CSASGAGRDNSPLHF
many,TRBJ2-2,TRBV6-4,.,TGTGCCAGCAGTGACTCAGGTCTGAAAACCGGGGAGCTGTTTTTT,CASSDSGLKTGELFF
many,TRBJ2-7,TRBV29-1,.,TGCAGCGTTGAAAAAGAAAGGGGAAGTGAGCAGTACTTC,CSVEKERGSEQYF
once,TRBJ2-5,TRBV12-3/TRBV12-4,.,TGTGCCAGCAGTTTAGTAGCCGCAGAGACCCAGTACTTC,CASSLVAAETQYF
many,TRBJ2-7,TRBV29-1,.,TGCAGCGTTTGGGTAATCCGTGAGGAGCAGTACTTC,CSVWVIREEQYF
few,TRBJ2-6,TRBV29-1,.,TGCAGCGTTGAAGAAGGGTTTTCCTCTGGGGCCAACGTCCTGACTTTC,CSVEEGFSSGANVLTF
.,TRBJ2-2,TRBV7-3,.,TGTGCCAGCAGCCCCACTAAGAACACCGGGGAGCTGTTTTTT,CASSPTKNTGELFF
many,TRBJ2-3,TRBV12-3/TRBV12-4,TRBD1,TGTGCCAGCAGCCCCCGACAGGGAGAAGGAACAGATACGCAGTATTTT,CASSPRQGEGTDTQYF
few,TRBJ2-5,TRBV7-2,TRBD2,TGTGCCAGCAGCTTATATTCGGGGGGCCAAGAGACCCAGTACTTC,CASSLYSGGQETQYF
few,TRBJ1-5,TRBV20-1,.,TGCAGTGCTAATAGAGATTTCAATCAGCCCCAGCATTTT,CSANRDFNQPQHF
.,TRBJ2-1,TRBV4-2,.,TGTGCCAGCAGCCAAGGCCTAACGCGCAATGAGCAGTTCTTC,CASSQGLTRNEQFF
.,TRBJ2-6,TRBV5-6,.,TGTGCCAGCATCCGCGGGCTGACGTCGGCTGGGGCCAACGTCCTGACTTTC,CASIRGLTSAGANVLTF
.,TRBJ2-1,TRBV7-7,.,TGTGCCAGCAGCCGTACAGGGAACTACAATGAGCAGTTCTTC,CASSRTGNYNEQFF
many,TRBJ2-1,TRBV20-1,.,TGCAGTGCTGGGGGACTGAGCTCCTACAATGAGCAGTTCTTC,CSAGGLSSYNEQFF
.,TRBJ2-4,TRBV29-1,.,TGCAGCGTAATAGAAGGGGTTGTTAGCATTCAGTACTTC,CSVIEGVVSIQYF
few,TRBJ2-7,TRBV29-1,TRBD2,TGCAGCGTCGCACTTGGGACTAGCGGGCACTCCTACGAGCAGTACTTC,CSVALGTSGHSYEQYF
few,TRBJ2-1,TRBV12-3/TRBV12-4,TRBD2,TGTGCCAGCAGTTTGGAAGCGGGAGGGGGTTTCTACAATGAGCAGTTCTTC,CASSLEAGGGFYNEQFF
.,TRBJ1-5,TRBV5-1,.,TGCGCCAGCAGCTTGGAGGGGTCGGGGCCCCAGCATTTT,CASSLEGSGPQHF
.,TRBJ2-1,TRBV28,TRBD1,TGTGCCAGCAGTTTATTACAGGGGGTCCTCTACAATGAGCAGTTCTTC,CASSLLQGVLYNEQFF
many,TRBJ2-7,TRBV5-1,.,TGCGCCAGCAGCTCAAGATATGATTACGAGCAGTACTTC,CASSSRYDYEQYF
few,TRBJ1-2,TRBV29-1,.,TGCAGCGTTGAAGTCCCAGACCACACCCTACTTAACTATGGCTACACCTTC,CSVEVPDHTLLNYGYTF
.,TRBJ2-6,TRBV7-3,TRBD1,TGTGCCAGCAGCGGGACAGGCCGCCTCTCTGGGGCCAACGTCCTGACTTTC,CASSGTGRLSGANVLTF
many,TRBJ1-1,TRBV29-1,.,TGCAGCGTTGAAGATCGGGCCAGGGGCACTGAAGCTTTCTTT,CSVEDRARGTEAFF
few,TRBJ1-2,TRBV11-1,TRBD1,TGTGCCAGCAGCTTAGCGGGACAGACCTATGGCTACACCTTC,CASSLAGQTYGYTF
.,TRBJ2-1,TRBV27,.,TGTGCCAGCAGTTTAGGTCCCTTTTACAATGAGCAGTTCTTC,CASSLGPFYNEQFF
.,TRBJ1-2,TRBV29-1,.,TGCAGCGTTGAAGGACTCCATGGCTACACCTTC,CSVEGLHGYTF
.,TRBJ2-6,TRBV7-2,.,TGTGCCAGCAGCCAGGAGGGACTTTCTGGGGCCAACGTCCTGACTTTC,CASSQEGLSGANVLTF
.,TRBJ2-1,TRBV7-7,.,TGTGCCAGCAGCTCCCGTAACGGGCAGGGGGGGGTTAGAGGCTACAATGAGCAGTTCTTC,CASSSRNGQGGVRGYNEQFF
many,TRBJ1-1,TRBV10-3,TRBD1,TGTGCCATCAGAACCGGGACAGGGGAGGGTGAAGCTTTCTTT,CAIRTGTGEGEAFF
.,TRBJ1-5,TRBV6-4,.,TGTGCCAGCAGTGAAGGCGGTGGGGACGTGGAGCCCCAGCATTTT,CASSEGGGDVEPQHF
few,TRBJ2-1,TRBV2,.,TGTGCCAGCGGCCGGACTACCACTATCAATGAGCAGTTCTTC,CASGRTTTINEQFF
few,TRBJ2-2,TRBV29-1,.,TGCAGCGTTGACTCAGGGGCCGGGGAGCTGTTTTTT,CSVDSGAGELFF
.,TRBJ2-7,TRBV27,.,TGTGCCAGCAGTTTGGGCCCCGGGGCAGGGCTCGGCGAGCAGTACTTC,CASSLGPGAGLGEQYF
many,TRBJ2-1,TRBV5-1,.,TGCGCCAGCAGCTTTGACCCTAGCGACTACAATGAGCAGTTCTTC,CASSFDPSDYNEQFF
many,TRBJ2-1,TRBV5-1,TRBD1,TGCGCCAGCAGAATTCGCCCAGGGACAGTCAATGAGCAGTTCTTC,CASRIRPGTVNEQFF
.,TRBJ1-2,TRBV2,.,TGTGCCAGCAGTGAAGTGCGCGGGATAGGGGGATATGGCTACACCTTC,CASSEVRGIGGYGYTF
.,TRBJ2-2,TRBV12-3/TRBV12-4,TRBD2,TGTGCCAGCAGTTTCCGGACTAGCGGGGTCCCTCGCGGGGAGCTGTTTTTT,CASSFRTSGVPRGELFF
.,TRBJ2-5,TRBV29-1,.,TGCAGCGTTTCTGGGCCGGATCAAGAGACCCAGTACTTC,CSVSGPDQETQYF
many,TRBJ2-5,TRBV29-1,.,TGCAGCGTTGAAGATGGGACAAGGCAAGAGACCCAGTACTTC,CSVEDGTRQETQYF
.,TRBJ2-1,TRBV20-1,TRBD1,TGCAGTGCTAGAGCACAGGGGGCCCTCTCCTACAATGAGCAGTTCTTC,CSARAQGALSYNEQFF
many,TRBJ2-7,TRBV12-3/TRBV12-4,.,TGTGCCAGCAGTTTACACGGGAACGAGCAGTACTTC,CASSLHGNEQYF
few,TRBJ2-3,TRBV29-1,.,TGCAGCACCGACGGTTACAGGGTGGAGGCAGATACGCAGTATTTT,CSTDGYRVEADTQYF
.,TRBJ1-6,TRBV20-1,TRBD1,TGCAGTGCCCTCGACAGGGCGGCTAATTCACCCCTCCACTTT,CSALDRAANSPLHF
.,TRBJ1-2,TRBV29-1,.,TGCAGCGAACTTGACAGTCGCGGGGGCTACACCTTC,CSELDSRGGYTF